This T cell receptor (beta chain) stems from a study of blood T cell repertoires in COVID-19. In the study overall: Samples came from the United States, Italy and Spain, spanning acute and convalescent COVID-19. The analysed material was cDNA or gDNA that came from T cells, B-cell-depleted T cells, or PBMCs.

The table came from immunoSEQ multiplex PCR; TCRdb's copy has only in-frame clones and leaves some out. The sample carries over 100,000 clones, 75% to 90% recorded once. J lost 5 bases, V lost 8 bases, and 15 bases had no gene match. Germline V gene sequence: CDR1 MNHEY, CDR2 SMNVEV (reference sequence). CDR3 length: 16 residues. Sequenced material: peripheral blood. The chain is built from TRBV27 and TRBJ2-1; the match to TRBD2 covers 7 bases. The sequence was obtained from a man aged 50-60 years with acute or convalescent COVID-19. For the CDR3, the DNA is TGTGCCAGCGCCCCGAGGGCGGGGGTTCACGACAATGAGCAGTTCTTC. Translating gives CASAPRAGVHDNEQFF.